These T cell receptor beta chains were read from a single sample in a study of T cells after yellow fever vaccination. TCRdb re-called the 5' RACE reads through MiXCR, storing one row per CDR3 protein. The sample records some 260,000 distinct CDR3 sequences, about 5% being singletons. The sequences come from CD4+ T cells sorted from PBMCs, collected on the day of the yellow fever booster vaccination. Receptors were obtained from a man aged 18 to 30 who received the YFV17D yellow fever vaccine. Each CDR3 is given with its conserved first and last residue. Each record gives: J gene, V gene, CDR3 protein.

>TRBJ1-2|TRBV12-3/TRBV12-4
CASSLGQIHYGYTF
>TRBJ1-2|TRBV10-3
CAISPGRGAEGYTF
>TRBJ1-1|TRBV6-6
CASSSARAFF
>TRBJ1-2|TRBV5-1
CASSPTTVNYGYTF
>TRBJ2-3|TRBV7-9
CASSLGQGATDTQYF
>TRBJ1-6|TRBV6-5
CASSRVFSSYYSPLHF
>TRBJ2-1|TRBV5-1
CASSFDREEFF
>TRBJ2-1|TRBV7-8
CASSLIFQQGSSYNEQFF
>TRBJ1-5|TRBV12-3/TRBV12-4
CASSPEAGIRRGQPQHF
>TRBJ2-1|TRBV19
CASSPRASYNEQFF
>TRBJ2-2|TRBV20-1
CSAGLYGELFF
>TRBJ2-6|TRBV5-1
CASTSPGANVLTF
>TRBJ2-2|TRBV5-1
CASSLAGPGELFF
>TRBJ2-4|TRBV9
CASSVGLAGGLNIQYF
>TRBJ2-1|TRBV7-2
CASSPSQGAHEQFF
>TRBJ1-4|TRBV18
CASSPGITGGKIDEILFF
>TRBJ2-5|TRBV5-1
CASSLLGALETQYF
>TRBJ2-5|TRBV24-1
CATSDSASGKTQYF
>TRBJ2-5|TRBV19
CASTTSRGTGAETQYF
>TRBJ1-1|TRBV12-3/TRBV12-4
CASSHRLNTEAFF